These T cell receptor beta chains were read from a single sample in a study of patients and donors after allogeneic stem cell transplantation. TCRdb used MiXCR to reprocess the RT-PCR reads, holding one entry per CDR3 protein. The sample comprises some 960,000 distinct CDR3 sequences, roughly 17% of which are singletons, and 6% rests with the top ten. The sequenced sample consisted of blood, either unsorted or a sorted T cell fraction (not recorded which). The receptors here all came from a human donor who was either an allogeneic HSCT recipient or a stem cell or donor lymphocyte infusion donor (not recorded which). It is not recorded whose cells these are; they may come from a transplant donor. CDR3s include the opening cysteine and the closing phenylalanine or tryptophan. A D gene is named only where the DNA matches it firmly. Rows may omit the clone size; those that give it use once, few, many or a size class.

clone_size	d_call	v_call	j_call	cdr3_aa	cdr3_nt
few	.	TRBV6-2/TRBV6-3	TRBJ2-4	CASSYGIKSMFQYF	TGTGCCAGCAGTTACGGGATCAAAAGTATGTTTCAGTACTTC
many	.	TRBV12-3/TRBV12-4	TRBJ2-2	CASSLDSSNTGELFF	TGTGCCAGCAGTTTAGACTCCTCGAACACCGGGGAGCTGTTTTTT
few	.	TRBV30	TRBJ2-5	CAWSVSGETQYF	TGTGCCTGGAGTGTATCTGGAGAGACCCAGTACTTC
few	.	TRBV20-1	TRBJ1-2	CSAREGPSYGYTF	TGCAGTGCTAGAGAGGGACCTTCCTATGGCTACACCTTC
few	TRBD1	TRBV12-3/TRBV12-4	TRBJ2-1	CASSPTGANEQFF	TGTGCCAGCAGTCCGACAGGGGCCAATGAGCAGTTCTTC
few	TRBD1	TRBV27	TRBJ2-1	CASSDRAPNEQFF	TGTGCCAGCAGTGACAGGGCCCCCAATGAGCAGTTCTTC
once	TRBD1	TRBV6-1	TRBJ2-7	CASRLQGVSDEQDF	TGTGCCAGCAGACTACAGGGGGTCTCCGACGAGCAGGACTTC
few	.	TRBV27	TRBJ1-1	CASSPVGATLNTEAFF	TGTGCCAGCAGTCCTGTGGGGGCGACCCTGAACACTGAAGCTTTCTTT
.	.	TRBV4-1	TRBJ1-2	CASSHPGGNDGYTF	TGCGCCAGCAGCCATCCGGGGGGGAATGACGGCTACACCTTC
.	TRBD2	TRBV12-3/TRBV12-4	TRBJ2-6	CASGFGLAGSYMEANVLTF	TGTGCCAGCGGCTTTGGACTAGCGGGGTCTTATATGGAGGCCAACGTCCTGACTTTC
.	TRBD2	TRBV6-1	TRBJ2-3	CASRGAGGQNTQYF	TGTGCCAGCAGGGGAGCGGGGGGGCAAAATACGCAGTATTTT
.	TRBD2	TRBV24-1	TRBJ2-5	CATSDLREARGTQYF	TGTGCCACCAGTGATTTGCGGGAGGCAAGGGGGACCCAGTACTTC
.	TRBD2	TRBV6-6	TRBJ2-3	CASTWTSSDTQYF	TGTGCCAGCACCTGGACTAGTTCGGATACGCAGTATTTT
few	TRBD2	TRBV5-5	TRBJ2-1	CASSLGLRLALGGEQFF	TGTGCCAGCAGCTTGGGGTTACGACTAGCGCTCGGGGGGGAGCAGTTCTTC
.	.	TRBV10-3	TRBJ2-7	CAISEDTRTTYEQYF	TGTGCCATCAGTGAGGACACGAGAACAACCTACGAGCAGTACTTC
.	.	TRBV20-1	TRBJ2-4	CSARSNPGAPRRTKNIQYF	TGCAGTGCTAGATCCAATCCCGGGGCCCCCAGGAGAACCAAAAACATTCAGTACTTC
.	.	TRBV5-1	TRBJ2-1	CASSPRPGTQNEQFF	TGCGCCAGCAGCCCACGACCCGGGACACAGAATGAGCAGTTCTTC
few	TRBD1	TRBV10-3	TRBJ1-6	CAISARDRRSSYNSPLHF	TGTGCCATCAGTGCCCGGGACAGAAGGAGCTCCTATAATTCACCCCTCCACTTT
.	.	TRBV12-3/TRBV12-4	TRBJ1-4	CASSHRLGANEKLFF	TGTGCCAGCAGCCACCGCCTGGGGGCTAATGAAAAACTGTTTTTT
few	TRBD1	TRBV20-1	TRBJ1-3	CSAKDRATGNTIYF	TGCAGTGCTAAGGACAGGGCTACTGGAAACACCATATATTTT
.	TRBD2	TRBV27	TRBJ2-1	CASSLASGRGYNEQFF	TGTGCCAGCAGTTTAGCTAGCGGGAGGGGCTACAATGAGCAGTTCTTC
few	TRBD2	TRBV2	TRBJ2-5	CASSSGLAGFFQETQYF	TGTGCCAGCAGCTCGGGACTAGCGGGGTTTTTCCAAGAGACCCAGTACTTC
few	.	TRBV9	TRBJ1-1	CASSVVDRIGTEAFF	TGTGCCAGCAGCGTCGTCGACAGAATTGGAACTGAAGCTTTCTTT
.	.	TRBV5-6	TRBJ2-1	CASSPPKGRYNEQFF	TGTGCCAGCAGCCCCCCGAAGGGAAGGTACAATGAGCAGTTCTTC
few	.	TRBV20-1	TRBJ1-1	CSARATGRGTEAFF	TGCAGTGCTAGAGCCACAGGGAGGGGGACTGAAGCTTTCTTT
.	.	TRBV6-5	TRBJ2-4	CASSYEGAKNIQYF	TGTGCCAGCAGTTACGAGGGGGCCAAAAACATTCAGTACTTC
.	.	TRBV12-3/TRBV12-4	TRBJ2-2	CASLGRELLF	TGTGCCAGTCTCGGACGGGAGCTGTTATTT
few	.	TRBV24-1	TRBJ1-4	CATSDPSEKLFF	TGTGCCACCAGTGATCCGAGTGAAAAACTGTTTTTT
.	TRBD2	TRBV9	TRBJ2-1	CASSVASGGYNEQFF	TGTGCCAGCAGCGTAGCCAGCGGGGGGTACAATGAGCAGTTCTTC
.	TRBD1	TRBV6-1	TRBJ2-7	CASIRQGAYEQYF	TGTGCCAGCATCCGACAGGGGGCTTACGAGCAGTACTTC
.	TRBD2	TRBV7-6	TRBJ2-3	CASSSPLGLAGSADTQYF	TGTGCCAGCAGCTCCCCCCTGGGGCTAGCGGGATCTGCAGATACGCAGTATTTT
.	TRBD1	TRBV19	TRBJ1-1	CASSTGTGSGNTEAFF	TGTGCCAGTAGTACTGGGACAGGGAGCGGCAACACTGAAGCTTTCTTT
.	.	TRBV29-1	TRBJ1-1	CSVEDIGGNTEAFF	TGCAGCGTTGAAGATATAGGAGGGAACACTGAAGCTTTCTTT
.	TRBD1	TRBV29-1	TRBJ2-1	CSVDRGVEQFF	TGCAGCGTGGACAGGGGGGTTGAGCAGTTCTTC
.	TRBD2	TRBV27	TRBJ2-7	CASSPTSHEQYF	TGTGCCAGCAGTCCGACTAGCCACGAGCAGTACTTC
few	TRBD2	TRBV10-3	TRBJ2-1	CAISEEASGRIEQFF	TGTGCCATCAGTGAAGAGGCTAGCGGGAGAATTGAGCAGTTCTTC
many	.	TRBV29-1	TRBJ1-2	CSGRARDYGYTF	TGCAGCGGTAGGGCTCGGGACTATGGCTACACCTTC
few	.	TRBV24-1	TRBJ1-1	CATSDPNTEAFF	TGTGCCACCAGTGACCCGAACACTGAAGCTTTCTTT
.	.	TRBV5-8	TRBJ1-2	CASSGEPLQVLGGYTF	TGTGCCAGCAGCGGAGAGCCCCTGCAGGTCCTAGGGGGCTACACCTTC
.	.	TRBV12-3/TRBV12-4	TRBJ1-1	CASNFGTLGRGAFF	TGTGCCAGCAACTTCGGGACCCTCGGTCGAGGAGCTTTCTTT
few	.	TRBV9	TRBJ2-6	CASSVDSHSGANVLTF	TGTGCCAGCAGCGTAGACAGCCACTCTGGGGCCAACGTCCTGACTTTC
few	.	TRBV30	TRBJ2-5	CAWSLGDTETQYF	TGTGCCTGGAGTCTGGGGGACACAGAGACCCAGTACTTC
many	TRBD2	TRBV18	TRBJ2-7	CASSPGLAVSYEQYF	TGTGCCAGCTCACCAGGACTAGCGGTTTCCTACGAGCAGTACTTC
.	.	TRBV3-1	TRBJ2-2	CASSLWGKEGELFF	TGTGCCAGCAGCTTATGGGGGAAAGAAGGGGAGCTGTTTTTT
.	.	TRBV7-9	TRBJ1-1	CASSLDPGRRAEAFF	TGTGCCAGCAGCTTAGATCCAGGGCGCAGGGCTGAAGCTTTCTTT
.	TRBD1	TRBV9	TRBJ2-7	CASSHSRDRPTYEQYF	TGTGCCAGCAGCCATAGCCGGGACAGGCCTACCTACGAGCAGTACTTC
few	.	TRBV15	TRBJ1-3	CATSRGLGGSGNTIYF	TGTGCCACCAGCAGAGGACTCGGAGGGTCTGGAAACACCATATATTTT
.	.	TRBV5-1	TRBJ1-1	CASSTKNRAEAFF	TGCGCCAGCAGCACAAAAAACCGAGCTGAAGCTTTCTTT
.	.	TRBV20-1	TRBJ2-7	CSATTATEQYF	TGCAGTGCAACGACTGCTACCGAGCAGTACTTC
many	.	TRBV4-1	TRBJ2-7	CASSQLGYEQYF	TGCGCCAGCAGCCAATTGGGGTACGAGCAGTACTTC